This T cell receptor beta chain was sequenced for a study of OX40 agonist ivuxolimab in advanced cancers. Overall study: Patients undergoing dose escalation presented with hepatocellular carcinoma, melanoma, renal cell or head and neck cancer. Patients were roughly 87% male with ages about 23 to 79, mean 60.

V lost 8 bases and J lost 7, with 17 bases in between. This CDR3 is built from 14 residues. Germline V gene data show CDR1 as SGHTA and CDR2 as FQGNSA. Individuals having autoimmune disease history or systemic immunosuppression were not enrolled. TCRdb keeps only in-frame clones here, not all; method: immunoSEQ multiplex PCR. The repertoire holds about 64,000 clones, with around four fifths as singletons. V usage is TRBV7-2 and J usage is TRBJ2-2; D is ambiguous. Sequencing was performed on CD4+ or CD8+ T cells sorted from blood, taken in a trial of the OX40 agonist ivuxolimab. The TCR comes from an adult with an advanced solid tumor such as melanoma, head and neck, liver or kidney cancer. CDR3 amino acids: CASRKRPVGGELFF. In nucleotides, the CDR3 is TGTGCCAGCCGCAAGAGACCGGTGGGCGGGGAGCTGTTTTTT.